Here is one T cell receptor beta chain with its context. Its antigen is undetermined. Germline CDR1 MRHNA, CDR2 SNTAGT. CDR3 length: 13 residues. Trimming took off 2 bases at V and 2 bases at J, with 5 bases between the two ends. The sample comes from a study of T cells in localized non-small cell lung cancer. Study-level results: Adjacent uninvolved lung tissue had the highest T cell clonality, exceeding tumor.

The table came from immunoSEQ multiplex PCR; TCRdb's copy has only in-frame clones and leaves some out. The repertoire holds 24,000 or so clones, with roughly 88% as singletons. Sequencing was performed on peripheral blood mononuclear cells, taken before any cancer treatment. This TCR came from a woman aged 40-69 years with stage III lung adenocarcinoma. The chain employs TRBV6-4 and TRBJ2-3; D is ambiguous. CDR3 residues: CASSDGNTDTQYF. CDR3 nucleotides: TGTGCCAGCAGTGACGGGAACACAGATACGCAGTATTTT.